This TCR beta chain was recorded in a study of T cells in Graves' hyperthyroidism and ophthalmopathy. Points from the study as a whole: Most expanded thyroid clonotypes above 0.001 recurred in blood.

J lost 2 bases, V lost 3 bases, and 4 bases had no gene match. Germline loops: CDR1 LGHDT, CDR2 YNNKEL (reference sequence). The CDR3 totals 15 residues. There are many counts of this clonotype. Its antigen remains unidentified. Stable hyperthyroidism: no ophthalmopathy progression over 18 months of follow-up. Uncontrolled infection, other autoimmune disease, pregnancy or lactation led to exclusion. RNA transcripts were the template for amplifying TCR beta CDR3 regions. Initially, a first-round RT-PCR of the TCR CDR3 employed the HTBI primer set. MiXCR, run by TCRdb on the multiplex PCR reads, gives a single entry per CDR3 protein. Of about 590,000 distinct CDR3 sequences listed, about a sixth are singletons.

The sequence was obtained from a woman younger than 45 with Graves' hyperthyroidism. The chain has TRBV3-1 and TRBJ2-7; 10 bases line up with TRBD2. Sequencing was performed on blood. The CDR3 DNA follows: TGTGCCAGCAGCCACGAACTAGCGGGGACCTACGAGCAGTACTTC. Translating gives CASSHELAGTYEQYF.